This T cell receptor (beta chain) was identified during a study of blood T cell repertoires in COVID-19. Study information: From T cells, B-cell-depleted T cells, or PBMCs came the material, which was cDNA or gDNA.

Under the authors' procedure: Reference gene primers were amplified, and this amplification served to estimate nucleated cell counts. The repertoire was sequenced with immunoSEQ multiplex PCR; TCRdb's copy has only in-frame clones and lacks some. From that table come the V and J calls and clone size; the DNA was used to work out D and trimming. The sample records over 350,000 clones, around 89% being singletons. Clinical history as reported by participants underpinned cohort assignment. The CDR3 is 16 amino acids. The V and J ends lost 5 bases and 9 bases, in that order; junction bases with no gene match: 12. Germline V gene sequence: CDR1 SGHDT, CDR2 YYEEEE.

Input material: PBMCs or T cells enriched from blood (not recorded which). The chain employs TRBV5-6 and TRBJ1-5; 12 nucleotides match TRBD1. The receptor comes from a woman between 18 and 30 years old who had recovered from COVID-19. DNA for the CDR3: TGTGCCAGCAGTTATGGGACAGGGGGCGGGAAGAGGCCCCAGCATTTT. Its protein is CASSYGTGGGKRPQHF. The whole variable domain, remainder taken from reference TRBV5-6 and TRBJ1-5, is DAGVTQSPTHLIKTRGQQVTLRCSPKSGHDTVSWYQQALGQGPQFIFQYYEEEERQRGNFPDRFSGHQFPNYSSELNVNALLLGDSALYLCASSYGTGGGKRPQHFGDGTRLSIL.